The present entry profiles one T cell receptor (beta chain) with its context. The sample is drawn from a study of blood T cell repertoires in COVID-19. Assay: immunoSEQ multiplex PCR; the TCRdb copy retains only in-frame clones and omits some. The sample yields approximately 130,000 clones, 85% to 90% seen once. V trimming: 4 bases; J trimming: 5 bases; junction bases outside the gene matches: 12. This CDR3 is built from 17 residues. Sequencing was performed on peripheral blood. The V call is TRBV23-1, the J call TRBJ2-7; 12 bases fit TRBD1. TRBV23-1 has ORF status, its function being uncertain. The receptor was isolated from a human donor in a cohort sampled during active COVID-19. Here the CDR3 reads CASSPPRMGQGANEQYF. CDR3 in DNA: TGCGCCAGCAGTCCCCCACGAATGGGACAGGGGGCCAACGAGCAGTACTTC.